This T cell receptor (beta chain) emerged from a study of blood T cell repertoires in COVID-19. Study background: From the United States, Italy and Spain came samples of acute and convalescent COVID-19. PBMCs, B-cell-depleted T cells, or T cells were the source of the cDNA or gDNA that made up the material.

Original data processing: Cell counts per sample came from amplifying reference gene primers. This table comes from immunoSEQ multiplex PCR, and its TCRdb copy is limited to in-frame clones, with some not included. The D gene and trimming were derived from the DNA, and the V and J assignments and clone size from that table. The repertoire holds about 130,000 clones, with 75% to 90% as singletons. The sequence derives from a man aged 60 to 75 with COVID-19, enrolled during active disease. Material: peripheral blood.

The CDR3, as DNA: TGTGCCAGCAGCCAATTTCTTGGGGCTAGCGGGGGGCAGGTCGAGCAGTACTTC. Residues: CASSQFLGASGGQVEQYF. The chain couples TRBV4-2 to TRBJ2-7, with 11 bases matching TRBD2. The CDR3 is 18 amino acids. The germline V gene has CDR1 LGHNA and CDR2 YNFKEQ. J gave up 6 bases and V 2 bases, and 15 bases lay outside the gene matches.